A single TCR beta chain is shown here with its context. The record originates from a study of T cell changes during pregnancy in multiple sclerosis. The CDR3 consists of 13 residues. Per germline, CDR1 SGHKS and CDR2 YYEKEE (reference sequence). Trimming removed 4 bases at V and 5 bases at J, with 12 bases between. The table came from immunoSEQ multiplex PCR; TCRdb's copy has only in-frame clones and leaves some out. The sample has about 60,000 clones, about 90% seen once. This sequence originates from a female donor in good health, enrolled as a control in a pregnancy study. The sample in question was CD4+ T cells from peripheral blood mononuclear cells, obtained after pregnancy. This sequence joins TRBV5-5 and TRBJ1-2; D is unresolved. CDR3 in amino acids: CASSPPRSYGYTF. CDR3 DNA sequence: TGTGCCAGCAGCCCACCTAGAAGTTATGGCTACACCTTC. Based on the CDR3 plus reference TRBV5-5 and TRBJ1-2, the full variable domain is DAGVTQSPTHLIKTRGQQVTLRCSPISGHKSVSWYQQVLGQGPQFIFQYYEKEERGRGNFPDRFSARQFPNYSSELNVNALLLGDSALYLCASSPPRSYGYTFGSGTRLTVV.